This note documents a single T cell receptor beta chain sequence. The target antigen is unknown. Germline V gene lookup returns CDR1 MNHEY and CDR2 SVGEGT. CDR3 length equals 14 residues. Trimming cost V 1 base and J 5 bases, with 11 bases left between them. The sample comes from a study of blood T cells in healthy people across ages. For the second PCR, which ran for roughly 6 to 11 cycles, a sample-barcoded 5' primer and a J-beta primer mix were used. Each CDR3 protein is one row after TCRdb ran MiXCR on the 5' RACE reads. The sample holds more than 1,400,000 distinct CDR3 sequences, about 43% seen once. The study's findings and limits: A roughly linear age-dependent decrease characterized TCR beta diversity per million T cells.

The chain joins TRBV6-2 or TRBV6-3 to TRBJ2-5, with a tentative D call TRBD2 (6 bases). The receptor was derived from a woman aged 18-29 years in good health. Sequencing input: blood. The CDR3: CASSYWRERETQYF. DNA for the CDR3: TGTGCCAGCAGTTACTGGCGGGAACGGGAGACCCAGTACTTC.